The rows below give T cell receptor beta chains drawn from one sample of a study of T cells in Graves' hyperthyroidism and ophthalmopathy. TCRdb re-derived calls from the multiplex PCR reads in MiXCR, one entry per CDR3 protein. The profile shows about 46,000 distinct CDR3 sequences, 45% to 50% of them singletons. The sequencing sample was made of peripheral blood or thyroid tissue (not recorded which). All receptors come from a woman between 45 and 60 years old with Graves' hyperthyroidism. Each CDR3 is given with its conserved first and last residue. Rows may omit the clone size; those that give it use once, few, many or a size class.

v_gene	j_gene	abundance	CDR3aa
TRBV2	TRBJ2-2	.	CASSEFTSGTDGELFF
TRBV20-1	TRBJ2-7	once	CSARATSGRSYEQYF
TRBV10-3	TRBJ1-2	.	CASSGQGDVTGGYTF
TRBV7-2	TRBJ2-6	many	CASSPGHTEAF
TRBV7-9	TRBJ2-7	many	CASSRPAGGPREQYF
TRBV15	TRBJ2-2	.	CATGTSGRPGELFF
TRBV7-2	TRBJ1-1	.	CASSLSWKGTEAFF
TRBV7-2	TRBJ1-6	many	CASSLIGDRSPLHF
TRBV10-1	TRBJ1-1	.	CASSSLPESTKAFF
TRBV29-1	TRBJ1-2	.	CSLGRVGTYYGYTF
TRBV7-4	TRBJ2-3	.	CASSPRLGGSTDTQYF
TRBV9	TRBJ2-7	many	CASSAAGTGADEQYF
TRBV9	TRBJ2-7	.	CASSVTPGYYEQYF
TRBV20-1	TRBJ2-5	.	CSAREGGSWTQYF
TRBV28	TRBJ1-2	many	CASTPPQGTWYGYTF
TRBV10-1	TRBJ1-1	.	CASTQGLNTGAFF
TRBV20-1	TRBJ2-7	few	CSARGVLAGAGAYEQYF
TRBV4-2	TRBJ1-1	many	CASSQGQGRSTEAFF
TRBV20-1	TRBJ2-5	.	CSARDRGSEQETQHF
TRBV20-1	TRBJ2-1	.	CSARVGTGANEQFF
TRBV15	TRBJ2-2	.	CATSSESGNTGELFF
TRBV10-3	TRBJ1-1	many	CAIRGEEMNTEAFF
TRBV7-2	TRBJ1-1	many	CASSFPGLRNTEAFF
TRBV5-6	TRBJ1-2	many	CASFLNRETYGYTF
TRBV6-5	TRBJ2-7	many	CASSYRREQYF
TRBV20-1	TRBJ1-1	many	CSARGPGQRNTEAFF
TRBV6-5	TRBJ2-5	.	CASSRPGGPEETQYF
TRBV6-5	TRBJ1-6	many	CASTDREVSPLHF
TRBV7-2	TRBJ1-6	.	CASSLFGGDSPLHF
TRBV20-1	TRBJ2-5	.	CSASGLAGQGETQYF
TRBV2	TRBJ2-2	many	CASRVTSGRYSGELFF
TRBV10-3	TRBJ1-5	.	CAIRAAGGDQPQHF
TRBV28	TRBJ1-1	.	CASRENTEAFF
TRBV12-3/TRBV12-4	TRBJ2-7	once	CAGSFGPSSSYEQYF
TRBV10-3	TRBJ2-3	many	CAISEPTGGVTDTQYF
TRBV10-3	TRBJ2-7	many	CAISEWVAGGHGEQYF
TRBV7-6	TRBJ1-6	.	CASSFTGSSPLHF
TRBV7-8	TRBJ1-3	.	CASSPDTIYF
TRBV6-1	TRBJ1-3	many	CASSVPPGTGFLSSGNTIYF
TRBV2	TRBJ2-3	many	CASIHRGTDTQYF
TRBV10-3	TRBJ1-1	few	CAISELYRGRTEAFF
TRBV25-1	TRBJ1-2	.	CASTGTGDGYTF
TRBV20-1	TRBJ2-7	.	CSASGLAGSITYEQYF
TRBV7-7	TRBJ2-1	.	CASSLAVGNEQFF
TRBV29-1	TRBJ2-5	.	CSVSKDSGRYGTQYF
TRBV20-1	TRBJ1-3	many	CSARDLFGRTLCTIYF
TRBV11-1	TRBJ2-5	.	CASSTDRGHQETQYF
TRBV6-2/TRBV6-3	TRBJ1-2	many	CASRTGTSYGYTF